The clone carrying this T cell receptor (beta chain) was counted only a few times. Its cognate antigen is unknown. The entry originates in a study of cytomegalovirus exposure and HLA in healthy donors. Whole-study context: Early on, a data release was issued that held about 85 million unique TCRs from HLA-typed donors.

Study-wide results and caveats: Reportedly, cytomegalovirus status was diagnosed with high sensitivity and specificity.

J was trimmed by 1 base and V by 6 bases; bases with no gene match: 10. Germline CDR1 reads MGHDK; CDR2 reads SYGVNS. This CDR3 comprises 16 residues. PCR primers comprised 60 Vbeta and 13 Jbeta primers. TCRdb's copy holds only in-frame clones and misses some; the assay was immunoSEQ multiplex PCR. The sample holds approximately 160,000 clones, 75% to 90% seen once. The genes are TRBV25-1 and TRBJ1-1; TRBD1 matches at 8 bases. Material: PBMCs. The source is a human donor in good health. The CDR3 DNA is TGTGCCAGCAGGGTGACAGGGGTGAGGAGGAACACTGAAGCTTTCTTT. Translated: CASRVTGVRRNTEAFF.